This section outlines one T cell receptor beta chain sequence together with its context. This record belongs to a study of cytomegalovirus exposure and HLA in healthy donors. Primers included in the PCR were 60 Vbeta and 13 Jbeta primers. Profiling relied on immunoSEQ multiplex PCR, and the TCRdb table lists in-frame clones only, not all of them. Altogether 90,000 to 150,000 clones are present, around 73% being singletons, with the ten largest covering just under 8.5%. V was trimmed by 5 bases and J by 5 bases, leaving 12 bases between them. The CDR3 is 13 amino acids. Germline V CDR1 and CDR2: MNHEY, SMNVEV (reference sequence).

Input material: PBMCs. This chain uses TRBV27 with TRBJ2-5; D not resolved. The clonotype originates from a woman aged 40 to 50 in good health and CMV-seropositive. In DNA, the CDR3 is TGTGCCAGCAGTCCTAGTAATGGGGAGACCCAGTACTTC. The encoded protein is CASSPSNGETQYF.